Reported below is one T cell receptor beta chain. This sample is part of a study of cytomegalovirus exposure and HLA in healthy donors. Study at large: The roughly 120 validation repertoires used the same platform as the approximately 700 first-cohort repertoires (as reported by a later analysis).

The CDR3 has 13 residues. V lost 1 base, J lost 13 bases, and 16 bases lay in between. Germline lookup yields CDR1 SGHDT and CDR2 YYEEEE. The repertoire was sequenced with immunoSEQ multiplex PCR; TCRdb's copy has only in-frame clones and lacks some. The data hold under 200,000 clones, with approximately 86% observed a single time. The sample comprised PBMCs. This TCR came from a woman aged 18 to 35 in good health and CMV-seronegative. The V and J genes are TRBV5-6 and TRBJ2-3; D uncertain. CDR3 bases: TGTGCCAGCAGCTTGAATGGTCAGGCATTTGAGTATTTT. Residues: CASSLNGQAFEYF.